This record covers a single T cell receptor (beta chain). Other nucleotide sequences in the sample specify the same CDR3. Assay used: immunoSEQ multiplex PCR; TCRdb lists only in-frame clones, some missing. Found here are about 190,000 clones, 80% of them singletons; the top ten hold about 7.2%. This sample was taken from a study of blood T cell repertoires in COVID-19. This CDR3 is 13 amino acids long. Trimming shortened V by 5 bases and J by 4 bases, and 9 bases separated the two germline ends. Germline V lookup: CDR1 SGHTA, CDR2 FQGNSA. This chain links TRBV7-2 with TRBJ1-5; D perhaps matches TRBD1 (6 bases). The sequence derives from a man aged 60 to 69 with acute or convalescent COVID-19. Source material: peripheral blood. CDR3 loop: CASSPDRNQPQHF. The DNA of the CDR3 is TGTGCCAGCAGCCCGGACAGAAATCAGCCCCAGCATTTT.